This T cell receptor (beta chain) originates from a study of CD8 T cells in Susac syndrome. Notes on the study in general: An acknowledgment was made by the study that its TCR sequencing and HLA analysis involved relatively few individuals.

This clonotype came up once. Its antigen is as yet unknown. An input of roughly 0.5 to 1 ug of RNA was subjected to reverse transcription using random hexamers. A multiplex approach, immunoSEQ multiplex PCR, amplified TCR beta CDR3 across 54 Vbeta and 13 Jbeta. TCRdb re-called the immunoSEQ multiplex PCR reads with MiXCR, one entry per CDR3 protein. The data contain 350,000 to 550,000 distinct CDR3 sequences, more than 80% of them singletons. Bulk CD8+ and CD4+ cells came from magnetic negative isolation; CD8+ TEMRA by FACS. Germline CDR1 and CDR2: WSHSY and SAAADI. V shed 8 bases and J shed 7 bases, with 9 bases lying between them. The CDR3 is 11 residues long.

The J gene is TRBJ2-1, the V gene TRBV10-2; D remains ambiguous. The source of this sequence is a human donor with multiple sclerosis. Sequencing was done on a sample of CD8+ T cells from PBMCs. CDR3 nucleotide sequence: TGCGCCAGCGGGGATGTGAATGAGCAGTTCTTC. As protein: CASGDVNEQFF.